The 21 T cell receptor beta chains below were found in one sample sequenced in a study of cytomegalovirus exposure and HLA in healthy donors. Primers for the PCR totalled 60 Vbeta and 13 Jbeta. Profiled with immunoSEQ multiplex PCR; TCRdb holds only in-frame clones, not every one. The sample carries 100,000 or so clones, under 80% recorded once. The sample consisted of PBMCs. These receptors originate from a woman aged 50 to 60 in good health and CMV-seropositive.

In nucleotides, the CDR3 is TGTGCCAGCTCACCGGAGGGACAGGCCTACGAGCAGTACTTC. It translates to CASSPEGQAYEQYF. The genes are TRBV18 and TRBJ2-5; TRBD1 matches 8 bases. The DNA end is a closer match to TRBJ2-7, so the J assignment may be wrong. CDR3 size: 14 residues. The germline CDR1 and CDR2 sequences are KGHSH and LQKENI.

The V and J genes are TRBV11-2 and TRBJ1-2; TRBD1 matches 7 bases. With 5 bases clipped from V and 1 base from J, the junction kept 7 bases outside the gene matches. Germline CDR1 and CDR2: SGHAT and FQNNGV. CDR3 length equals 15 residues. CDR3 in amino acids: CASSHNRGYNYGYTF. DNA of the CDR3: TGTGCCAGCAGCCATAACAGGGGATATAACTATGGCTACACCTTC.

This clone was recorded a few times. The rearrangement links TRBV15 to TRBJ2-5; 8 bases agree with TRBD1. The end of the DNA fits TRBJ2-7 better, so the J call may be wrong. CDR3 length: 17 amino acids. Looked up from germline, CDR1 is LNHNV and CDR2 is YYDKDF (reference sequence). The CDR3 region has the DNA TGTGCCACCAGCAGAGGCCAGTCGACTGACAGGGGTTACGAGCAGTACTTC. Protein: CATSRGQSTDRGYEQYF.

The rearrangement joins TRBV10-3 to TRBJ1-2; the match to TRBD1 covers 9 bases. The CDR3 is 15 residues long. Trimming removed 6 bases from V and 8 bases from J; junction bases left unmatched: 13. The germline V gene has CDR1 ENHRY and CDR2 SYGVKD. The CDR3 DNA is TGTGCCATCAGCGCAACGGACAGGGGATCGGAGGGCTACACCTTC. As protein: CAISATDRGSEGYTF.

This clone occurred once. The chain has TRBV18 and TRBJ2-3; 8 bases match TRBD1. Germline assignment: CDR1 KGHSH and CDR2 LQKENI. This CDR3 region has 19 residues. The ends lost 0 bases at V and 2 bases at J; junction bases unmatched: 13. The CDR3 loop reads CASSPPRTGTRSYTDTQYF. The CDR3 coding sequence is TGTGCCAGCTCACCACCGAGGACAGGGACTCGTTCGTACACAGATACGCAGTATTTT. Based on the CDR3 plus reference TRBV18 and TRBJ2-3, the full variable domain is NAGVMQNPRHLVRRRGQEARLRCSPMKGHSHVYWYRQLPEEGLKFMVYLQKENIIDESGMPKERFSAEFPKEGPSILRIQQVVRGDSAAYFCASSPPRTGTRSYTDTQYFGPGTRLTVL.

This clone has only a few counts. V usage is TRBV6-6 and J usage is TRBJ2-1; 9 bases line up with TRBD2. The germline V gene encodes CDR1 MNHNY and CDR2 SVGAGI (reference sequence). This CDR3 comprises 15 residues. The V segment lost 2 bases and the J segment 7 bases; nucleotides outside the gene matches: 6. CDR3 loop: CASSYISAGGNEQFF. DNA for the CDR3: TGTGCCAGCAGTTACATATCAGCGGGGGGTAATGAGCAGTTCTTC.

The chain carries TRBV5-1 and TRBJ2-3; TRBD2 agrees at 11 bases. J gave up 0 bases and V 1 base, and 10 bases lay outside the gene matches. The germline CDR1 and CDR2 sequences are SGHRS and YFSETQ. This CDR3 spans 19 amino acids. This CDR3 reads CASSLLFSSGRPSTDTQYF. The DNA for the CDR3 is TGCGCCAGCAGCTTGTTGTTCTCTAGCGGGAGGCCCAGCACAGATACGCAGTATTTT.

The rearrangement uses TRBV9 and TRBJ2-3; 8 bases agree with TRBD2. V gave up 4 bases and J gave up 4 bases; unmatched junction bases: 2. CDR3 length equals 13 residues. From germline, CDR1 is SGDLS and CDR2 YYNGEE. The CDR3 region is CASSPGGPDTQYF. The CDR3 nucleotides read TGTGCCAGCAGCCCGGGGGGGCCAGATACGCAGTATTTT.

This clone has only one observation. The chain has TRBV21-1 and TRBJ2-6; whether TRBD2, the table's D call, matches the DNA was not checked. TRBV21-1 is a known pseudogene. The CDR3 length is 19 residues. This CDR3 is CASSKVYLRGSSGANVLTF. In DNA, the CDR3 is TGTGCCAGCAGCAAAGTCTACCTTCGGGGGAGCTCTGGGGCCAACGTCCTGACTTTC.

This clone was picked up a small number of times. The chain has TRBV28 and TRBJ2-7, with a weak D call TRBD2 (5 bases). Per the germline V gene, CDR1 is MDHEN and CDR2 is SYDVKM. This CDR3 is 15 amino acids long. Trimming shortened V by 6 bases and J by 6 bases, and 21 bases separated the two germline ends. The CDR3 sequence is CASRPYKASSREQYF. The CDR3 nucleotides read TGTGCCAGCAGACCATACAAAGCTAGCAGTCGCGAGCAGTACTTC.

This clone qualifies as medium-sized. The genes are TRBV11-3 and TRBJ1-3; 7 bases map to TRBD1. The CDR3 is made up of 15 amino acids. The junction had 8 bases not matched to a gene; V was cut back by 5 bases and J by 4 bases. Germline V gene data show CDR1 as SGHNT and CDR2 as YENEEA. The CDR3: CASSLAGTAGNTIYF. DNA for the CDR3: TGTGCCAGCAGCCTAGCTGGGACAGCGGGAAACACCATATATTTT.

The rearrangement joins TRBV19 to TRBJ1-1, with D possibly matching TRBD1 (6 bases). Germline V CDR1 and CDR2: LNHDA, SQIVND (reference sequence). The CDR3 has 15 residues. Trimming took off 0 bases at V and 1 base at J, with 9 bases between the two ends. Here the CDR3 DNA reads TGTGCCAGTAGTATAGAGGGGGACAAGAACACTGAAGCTTTCTTT. This gives the protein CASSIEGDKNTEAFF. The variable domain in full, with the rest retrieved from reference TRBV19 and TRBJ1-1, is DGGITQSPKYLFRKEGQNVTLSCEQNLNHDAMYWYRQDPGQGLRLIYYSQIVNDFQKGDIAEGYSVSREKKESFPLTVTSAQKNPTAFYLCASSIEGDKNTEAFFGQGTRLTVV.

This clone has just a few counts. This chain uses TRBV7-2 with TRBJ1-4; possible D gene TRBD1, 5 bases. Trimming shortened V by 4 bases and J by 8 bases, and 20 bases separated the two germline ends. CDR1 and CDR2 from the germline V gene are SGHTA and FQGNSA. The CDR3 contains 16 residues. CDR3 nucleotide sequence: TGTGCCAGCAGCTACAGATTTGGGGGGTTGGGAGAAAAACTGTTTTTT. This gives the protein CASSYRFGGLGEKLFF.

This clone was seen only a few times. This rearrangement joins TRBV5-1 to TRBJ2-7; D possibly corresponds to TRBD2 (6 bases). The CDR3 totals 15 residues. Trimming shortened V by 4 bases and J by 1 base, and 15 bases separated the two germline ends. Germline V lookup: CDR1 SGHRS, CDR2 YFSETQ. CDR3 residues: CASSLMPAGSYEQYF. The CDR3 DNA follows: TGCGCCAGCAGCCTGATGCCGGCGGGGTCCTACGAGCAGTACTTC.

The chain links TRBV6-1 to TRBJ2-2; D gene unclear. Looked up from germline, CDR1 is MNHNS and CDR2 is SASEGT. Trimming left V 0 bases short and J 7 bases short, with 3 bases between. The CDR3 spans 12 residues. CDR3 nucleotides: TGTGCCAGCAGTGAAGCTAGCGGGGAGCTGTTTTTT. This sequence encodes CASSEASGELFF.

This clone was counted only a few times. As DNA, the CDR3 is TGTGCCAGCAGCCAGATCTCCTACGAGCAGTACTTC. Protein product: CASSQISYEQYF. J is TRBJ2-7 and V is TRBV6-1; D uncertain. The CDR3 contains 12 residues. Trimming cost V 6 bases and J 0 bases, with 6 bases left between them. Germline CDR1 is MNHNS and CDR2 is SASEGT.

CDR3 coding DNA: TGCAGCGCTACGGGACAGAGCGAATCCTATGGCTACACCTTC. Protein product: CSATGQSESYGYTF. The chain employs TRBV29-1 and TRBJ1-2; 7 bases map to TRBD1. Germline V gives CDR1 SQVTM, CDR2 ANQGSEA. The V and J ends lost 7 bases and 4 bases, in that order; junction bases with no gene match: 12. The CDR3 extends over 14 amino acids.

V usage is TRBV13 and J usage is TRBJ2-7; the match to TRBD1 covers 11 bases. The ends lost 5 bases at V and 1 base at J; junction bases unmatched: 4. This CDR3 contains 15 residues. Germline loops: CDR1 PRHDT, CDR2 FYEKMQ (reference sequence). The CDR3 coding sequence is TGTGCCAGCAGCCCGGGGACAGGGGGTTCCTACGAGCAGTACTTC. Translating it yields CASSPGTGGSYEQYF.

This chain uses TRBV2 with TRBJ2-1; D is ambiguous. This CDR3 spans 11 amino acids. The germline V gene encodes CDR1 SNHLY and CDR2 FYNNEI. The ends were cut back, 4 bases at V and 8 bases at J, with 6 bases in the middle. CDR3 sequence: CASSVLDEQFF. DNA for the CDR3: TGTGCCAGCAGTGTACTTGATGAGCAGTTCTTC.

This chain uses TRBV10-2 with TRBJ1-3, with 10 positions matching TRBD1. Losses at the gene ends were 10 bases for V and 11 bases for J; bases not matched to a gene: 8. The CDR3 covers 12 residues. Germline V CDR1 and CDR2: WSHSY, SAAADI. CDR3 in amino acids: CATTSGQGAIYF. CDR3 coding DNA: TGCGCCACCACTTCCGGACAGGGGGCCATATATTTT.

The V and J genes are TRBV6-5 and TRBJ2-5; 8 nucleotides match TRBD1. In germline, CDR1 is MNHEY, CDR2 SVGAGI. CDR3 length: 16 amino acids. V shed 7 bases and J 3 bases; nucleotides not matched to a gene: 13. CDR3 protein: CASNYPPGTGEETQYF. The CDR3 DNA reads as TGTGCCAGCAATTATCCCCCTGGGACAGGTGAAGAGACCCAGTACTTC.